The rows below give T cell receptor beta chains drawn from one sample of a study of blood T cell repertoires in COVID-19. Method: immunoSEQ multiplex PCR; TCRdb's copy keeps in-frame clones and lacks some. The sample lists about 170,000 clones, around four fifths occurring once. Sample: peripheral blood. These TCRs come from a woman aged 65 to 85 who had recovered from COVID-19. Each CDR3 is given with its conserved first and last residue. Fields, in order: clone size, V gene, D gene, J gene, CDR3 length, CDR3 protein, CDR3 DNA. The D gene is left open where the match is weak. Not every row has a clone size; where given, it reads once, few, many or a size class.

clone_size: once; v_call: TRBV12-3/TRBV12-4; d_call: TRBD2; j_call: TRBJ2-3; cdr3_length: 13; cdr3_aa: CASTLGGTDTQYF; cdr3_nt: TGTGCCAGCACCCTGGGGGGGACAGATACGCAGTATTTT
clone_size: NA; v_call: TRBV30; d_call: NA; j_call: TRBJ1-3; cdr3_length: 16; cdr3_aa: CAWSRLPHREGNTIYF; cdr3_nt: TGTGCCTGGAGCCGTCTCCCTCACAGGGAAGGAAACACCATATATTTT
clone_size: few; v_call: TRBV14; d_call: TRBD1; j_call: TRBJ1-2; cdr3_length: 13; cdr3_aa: CASSLGTGDGYTF; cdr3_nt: TGTGCCAGCAGCCTCGGGACAGGGGATGGCTACACCTTC
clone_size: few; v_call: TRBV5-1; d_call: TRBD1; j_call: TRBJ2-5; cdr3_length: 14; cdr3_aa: CASSLGQGGETQYF; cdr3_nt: TGCGCCAGCAGCTTGGGACAGGGTGGGGAGACCCAGTACTTC
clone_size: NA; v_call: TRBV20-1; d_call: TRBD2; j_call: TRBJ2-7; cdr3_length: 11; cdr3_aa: CKGGDSYEQYF; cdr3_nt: TGCAAGGGAGGGGACTCCTACGAGCAGTACTTC
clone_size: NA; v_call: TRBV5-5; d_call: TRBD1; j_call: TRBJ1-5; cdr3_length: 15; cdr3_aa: CASSPGQVGNQPQHF; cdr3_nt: TGTGCCAGCAGCCCGGGACAGGTCGGGAATCAGCCCCAGCATTTT
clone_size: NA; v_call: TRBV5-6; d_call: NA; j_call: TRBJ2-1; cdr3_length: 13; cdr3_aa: CASSPLTSDEQFF; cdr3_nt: TGTGCCAGCAGCCCCCTAACTAGTGATGAGCAGTTCTTC
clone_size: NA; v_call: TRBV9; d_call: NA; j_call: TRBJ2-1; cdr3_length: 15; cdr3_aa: CASSALAGADNEQFF; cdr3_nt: TGTGCCAGCAGCGCCCTCGCGGGGGCCGACAATGAGCAGTTCTTC
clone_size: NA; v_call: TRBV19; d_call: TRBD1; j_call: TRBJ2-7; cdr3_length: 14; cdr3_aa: CASSIGQGGYEQYF; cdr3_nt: TGTGCCAGTAGTATCGGACAGGGTGGGTACGAGCAGTACTTC
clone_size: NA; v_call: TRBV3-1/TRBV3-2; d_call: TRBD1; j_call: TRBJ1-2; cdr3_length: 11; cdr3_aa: CATRTGYGYTF; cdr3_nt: TGTGCCACCCGGACAGGCTATGGCTACACCTTC
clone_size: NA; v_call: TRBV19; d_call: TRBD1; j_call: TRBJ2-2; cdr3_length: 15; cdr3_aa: CASSRDRAGTGELFF; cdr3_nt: TGTGCCAGTAGTCGCGACAGGGCGGGCACCGGGGAGCTGTTTTTT
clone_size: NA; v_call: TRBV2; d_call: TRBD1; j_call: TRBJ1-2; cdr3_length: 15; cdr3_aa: CASSQRTGYSGGYTF; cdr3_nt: TGTGCCAGCAGCCAGCGGACAGGGTATTCCGGCGGCTACACCTTC
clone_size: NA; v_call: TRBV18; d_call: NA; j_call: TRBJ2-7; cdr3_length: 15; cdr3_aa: CASSPPGTPPYEQYF; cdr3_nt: TGTGCCAGCTCACCCCCCGGGACTCCGCCCTACGAGCAGTACTTC
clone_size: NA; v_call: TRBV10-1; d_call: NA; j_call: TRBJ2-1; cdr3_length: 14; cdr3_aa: CASSKAGTYNEQFF; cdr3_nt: TGCGCCAGCAGTAAGGCAGGGACCTACAATGAGCAGTTCTTC
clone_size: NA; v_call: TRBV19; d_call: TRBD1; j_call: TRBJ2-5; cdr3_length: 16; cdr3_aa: CASSWGQGGTQETQYF; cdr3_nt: TGTGCCAGCTCGTGGGGACAGGGGGGCACACAAGAGACCCAGTACTTC
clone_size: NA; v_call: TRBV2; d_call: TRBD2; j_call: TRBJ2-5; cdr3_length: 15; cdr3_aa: CASRPGLAGMETQYF; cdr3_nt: TGTGCCAGCAGACCCGGACTAGCGGGAATGGAGACCCAGTACTTC
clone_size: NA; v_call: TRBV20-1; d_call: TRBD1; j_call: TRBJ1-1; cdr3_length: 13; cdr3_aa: CSASGTDAYEAFF; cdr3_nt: TGCAGTGCTAGTGGGACAGACGCTTATGAAGCTTTCTTT
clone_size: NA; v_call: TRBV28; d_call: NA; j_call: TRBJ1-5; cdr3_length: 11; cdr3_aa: CASSFSGGRHF; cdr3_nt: TGTGCCAGCAGTTTTAGCGGGGGCCGGCATTTT
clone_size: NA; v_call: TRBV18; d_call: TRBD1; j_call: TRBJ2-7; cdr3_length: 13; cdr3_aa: CASSPGTGLEQYF; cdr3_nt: TGTGCCAGCTCACCCGGGACAGGGCTAGAGCAGTACTTC
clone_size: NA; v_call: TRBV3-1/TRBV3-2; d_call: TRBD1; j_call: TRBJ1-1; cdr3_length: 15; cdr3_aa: CASTPVGGGNTEAFF; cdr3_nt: TGTGCCAGCACCCCCGTAGGGGGCGGCAACACTGAAGCTTTCTTT
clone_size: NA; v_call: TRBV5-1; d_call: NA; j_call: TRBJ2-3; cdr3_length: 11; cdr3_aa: CASSAVGPQYF; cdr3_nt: TGCGCCAGCAGCGCCGTGGGGCCGCAGTATTTT
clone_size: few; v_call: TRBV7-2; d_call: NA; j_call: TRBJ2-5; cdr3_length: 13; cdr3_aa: CASSSVLAETQYF; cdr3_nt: TGTGCCAGCAGCTCAGTCCTGGCTGAGACCCAGTACTTC
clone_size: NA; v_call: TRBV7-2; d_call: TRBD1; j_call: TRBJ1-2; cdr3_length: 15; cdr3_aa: CASSPKPTGSYGYTF; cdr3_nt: TGTGCCAGCAGCCCCAAGCCGACAGGGAGCTATGGCTACACCTTC
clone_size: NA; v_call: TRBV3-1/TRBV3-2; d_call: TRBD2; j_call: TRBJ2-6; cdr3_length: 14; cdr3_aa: CATGGGAGANVLTF; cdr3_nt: TGTGCCACCGGCGGGGGTGCTGGGGCCAACGTCCTGACTTTC
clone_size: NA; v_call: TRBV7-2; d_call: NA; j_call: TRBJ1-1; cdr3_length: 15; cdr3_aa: CASSLAHRGYTEAFF; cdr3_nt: TGTGCCAGCAGCTTAGCTCACCGGGGATACACTGAAGCTTTCTTT
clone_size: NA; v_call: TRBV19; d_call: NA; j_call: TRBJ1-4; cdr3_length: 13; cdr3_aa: CASDGTPNEKLFF; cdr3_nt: TGTGCCAGTGACGGGACACCGAATGAAAAACTGTTTTTT
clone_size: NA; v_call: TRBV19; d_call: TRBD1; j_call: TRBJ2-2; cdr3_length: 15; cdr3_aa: CASRAWGQGTGELFF; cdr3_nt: TGTGCCAGTAGGGCATGGGGACAGGGGACCGGGGAGCTGTTTTTT
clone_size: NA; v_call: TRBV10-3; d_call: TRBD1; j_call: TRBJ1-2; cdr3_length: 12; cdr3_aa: CATGQGGYGYTF; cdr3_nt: TGTGCCACCGGACAGGGTGGCTATGGCTACACCTTC
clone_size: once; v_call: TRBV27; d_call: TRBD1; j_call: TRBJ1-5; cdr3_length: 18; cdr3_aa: CASSWGRPGQGVRQPQHF; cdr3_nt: TGTGCCAGCAGCTGGGGACGACCGGGACAGGGGGTTAGACAGCCCCAGCATTTT
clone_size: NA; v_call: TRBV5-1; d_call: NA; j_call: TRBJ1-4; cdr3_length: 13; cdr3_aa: CASTSGVNEKLFF; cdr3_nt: TGCGCCAGCACATCGGGTGTTAATGAAAAACTGTTTTTT
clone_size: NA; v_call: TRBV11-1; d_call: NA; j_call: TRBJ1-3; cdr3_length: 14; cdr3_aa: CASSTGFSGNTIYF; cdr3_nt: TGTGCCAGCAGCACAGGGTTCTCTGGAAACACCATATATTTT
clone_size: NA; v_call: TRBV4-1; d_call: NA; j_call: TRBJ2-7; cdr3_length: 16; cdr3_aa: CASSQDVVPPGNEQYF; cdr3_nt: TGCGCCAGCAGCCAAGATGTAGTCCCCCCGGGGAACGAGCAGTACTTC
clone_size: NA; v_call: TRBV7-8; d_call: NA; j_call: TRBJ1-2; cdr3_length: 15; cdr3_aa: CASSLVNGGSYGYTF; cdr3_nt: TGTGCCAGCAGCTTAGTCAATGGAGGGTCCTATGGCTACACCTTC
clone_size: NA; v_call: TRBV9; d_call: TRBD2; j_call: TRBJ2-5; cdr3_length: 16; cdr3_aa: CASSVGLLAAQETQYF; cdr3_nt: TGTGCCAGCAGCGTAGGGTTACTAGCGGCCCAAGAGACCCAGTACTTC
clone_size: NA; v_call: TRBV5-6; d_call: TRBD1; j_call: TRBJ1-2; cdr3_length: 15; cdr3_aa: CASSRPPGRGLGYTF; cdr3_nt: TGTGCCAGCAGTCGTCCCCCGGGCAGGGGGCTCGGCTACACCTTC
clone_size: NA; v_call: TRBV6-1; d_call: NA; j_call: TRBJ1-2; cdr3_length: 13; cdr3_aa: CASSEGGHAGYTF; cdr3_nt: TGTGCCAGCAGTGAAGGTGGGCACGCCGGCTACACCTTC
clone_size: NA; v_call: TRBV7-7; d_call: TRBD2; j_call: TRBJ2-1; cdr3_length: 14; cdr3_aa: CASSLAGAYNEQFF; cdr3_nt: TGTGCTAGCAGCTTGGCGGGGGCCTACAATGAGCAGTTCTTC
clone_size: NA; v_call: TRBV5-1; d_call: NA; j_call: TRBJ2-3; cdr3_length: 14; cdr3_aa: CASSVAINTDTQYF; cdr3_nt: TGCGCCAGCAGCGTAGCGATTAACACAGATACGCAGTATTTT
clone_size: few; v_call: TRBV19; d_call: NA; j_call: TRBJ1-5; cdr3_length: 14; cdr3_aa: CASSMGGRGQPQHF; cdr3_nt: TGTGCCAGTAGTATGGGGGGGCGCGGGCAGCCCCAGCATTTT
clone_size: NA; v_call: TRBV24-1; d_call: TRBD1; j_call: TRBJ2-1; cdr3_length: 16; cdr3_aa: CATSDPGPRGHNEQFF; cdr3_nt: TGTGCCACCAGTGACCCGGGACCCAGGGGGCACAATGAGCAGTTCTTC
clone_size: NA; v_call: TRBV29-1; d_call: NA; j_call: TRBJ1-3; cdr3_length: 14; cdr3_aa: CSVEGAEEGNTIYF; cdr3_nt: TGCAGCGTTGAGGGGGCCGAGGAGGGAAACACCATATATTTT
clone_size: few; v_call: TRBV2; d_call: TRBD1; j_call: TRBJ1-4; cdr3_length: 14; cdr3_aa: CASRQGVTNEKLFF; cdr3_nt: TGTGCCAGCAGACAGGGGGTAACTAATGAAAAACTGTTTTTT